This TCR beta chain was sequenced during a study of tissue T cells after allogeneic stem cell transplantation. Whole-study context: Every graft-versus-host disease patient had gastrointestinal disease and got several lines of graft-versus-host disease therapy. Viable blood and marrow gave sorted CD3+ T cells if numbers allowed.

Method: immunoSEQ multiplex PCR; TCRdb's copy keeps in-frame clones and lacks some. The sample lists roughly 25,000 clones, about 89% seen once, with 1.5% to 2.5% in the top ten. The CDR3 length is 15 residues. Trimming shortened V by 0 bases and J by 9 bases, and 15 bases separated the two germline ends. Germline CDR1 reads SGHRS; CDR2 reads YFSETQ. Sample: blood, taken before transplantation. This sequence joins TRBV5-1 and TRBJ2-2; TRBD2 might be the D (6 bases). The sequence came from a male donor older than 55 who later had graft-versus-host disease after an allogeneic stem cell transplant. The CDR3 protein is CASSLARDSNRELFF. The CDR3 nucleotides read TGCGCCAGCAGCTTGGCCCGGGACTCTAACCGGGAGCTGTTTTTT.